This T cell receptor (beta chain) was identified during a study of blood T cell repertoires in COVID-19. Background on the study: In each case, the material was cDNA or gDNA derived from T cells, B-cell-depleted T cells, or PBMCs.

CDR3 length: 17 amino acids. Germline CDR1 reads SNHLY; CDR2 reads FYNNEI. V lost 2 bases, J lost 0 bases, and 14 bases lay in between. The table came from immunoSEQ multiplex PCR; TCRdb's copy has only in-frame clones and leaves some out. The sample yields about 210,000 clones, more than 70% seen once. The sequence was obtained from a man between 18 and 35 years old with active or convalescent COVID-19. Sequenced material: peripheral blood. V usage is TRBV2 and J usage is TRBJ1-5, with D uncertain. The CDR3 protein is CASSEMTDSYSNQPQHF. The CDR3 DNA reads TGTGCCAGCAGTGAAATGACGGACTCCTATAGCAATCAGCCCCAGCATTTT.